The TCR beta chain described here comes from a study of T-cell reconstitution after alpha-beta-depleted transplantation in children. General observations from the study: Several hundred expanded graft clones reportedly supplied alpha-beta T cells about two months after transplant. Some patients' high day-60 TCRbeta diversity was traced to surviving recipient T cells and thymic progenitors. T-cell counts and diversity were attributed mostly to newly produced T cells one year after transplant.

Worth noting for this clonotype: The antigen remains unidentified.

V lost 0 bases and J lost 7, with 19 bases in between. Germline CDR1 reads SGHDT; CDR2 reads YYEEEE. The CDR3 spans 17 residues. Unique molecular identifiers were built into the TCRbeta library. One entry per CDR3 protein, called by TCRdb with MiXCR from the PCR reads. The sample records about 590,000 distinct CDR3 sequences, 13% being singletons. The chain has TRBV5-6 and TRBJ1-4; the D is unclear. The source material was PBMCs, mostly from graft donor cells, sampled 360 days after TCRalphabeta/CD19-depleted stem cell transplant. The sequence derives from a male patient aged 10 to 17 who had a stem cell transplant for acute myeloid leukemia, so the T cells may come from the graft donor. CDR3 protein: CASSLGPLAGLSEKLFF. The CDR3 bases are TGTGCCAGCAGCTTGGGGCCCTTGGCGGGTTTGAGTGAAAAACTGTTTTTT.